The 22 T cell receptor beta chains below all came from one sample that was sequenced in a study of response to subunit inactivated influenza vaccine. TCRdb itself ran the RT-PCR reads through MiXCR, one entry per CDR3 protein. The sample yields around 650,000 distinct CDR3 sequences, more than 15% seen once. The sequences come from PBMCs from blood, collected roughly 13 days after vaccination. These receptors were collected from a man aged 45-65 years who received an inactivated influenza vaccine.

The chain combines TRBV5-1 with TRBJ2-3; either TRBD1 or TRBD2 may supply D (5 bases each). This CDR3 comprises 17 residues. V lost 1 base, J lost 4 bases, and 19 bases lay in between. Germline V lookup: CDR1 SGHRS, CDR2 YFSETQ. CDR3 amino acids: CASSLPGPISVSDTQYF. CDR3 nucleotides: TGCGCCAGCAGCTTGCCGGGACCCATTTCGGTGTCAGATACGCAGTATTTT.

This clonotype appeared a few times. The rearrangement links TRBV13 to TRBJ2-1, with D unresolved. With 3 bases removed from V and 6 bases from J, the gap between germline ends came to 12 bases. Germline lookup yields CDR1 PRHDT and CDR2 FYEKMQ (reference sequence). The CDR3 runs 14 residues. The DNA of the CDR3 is TGTGCCAGCAGCTTCACAAGGGTGCGCAATGAGCAGTTCTTC. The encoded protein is CASSFTRVRNEQFF.

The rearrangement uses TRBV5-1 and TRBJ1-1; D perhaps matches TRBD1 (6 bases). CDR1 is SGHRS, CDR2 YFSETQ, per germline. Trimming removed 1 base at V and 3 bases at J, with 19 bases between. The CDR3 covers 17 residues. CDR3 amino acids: CASSLWPGVVGDTEAFF. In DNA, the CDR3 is TGCGCCAGCAGCTTGTGGCCAGGGGTCGTCGGGGACACTGAAGCTTTCTTT. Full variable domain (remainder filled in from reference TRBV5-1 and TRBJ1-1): KAGVTQTPRYLIKTRGQQVTLSCSPISGHRSVSWYQQTPGQGLQFLFEYFSETQRNKGNFPGRFSGRQFSNSRSEMNVSTLELGDSALYLCASSLWPGVVGDTEAFFGQGTRLTVV.

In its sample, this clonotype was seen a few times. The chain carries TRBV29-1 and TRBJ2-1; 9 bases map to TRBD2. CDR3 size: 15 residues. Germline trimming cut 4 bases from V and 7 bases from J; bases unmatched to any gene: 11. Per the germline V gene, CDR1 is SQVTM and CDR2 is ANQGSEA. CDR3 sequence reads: CSVVSAGGPRNEQFF. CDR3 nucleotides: TGCAGCGTTGTAAGTGCGGGAGGGCCTAGGAATGAGCAGTTCTTC.

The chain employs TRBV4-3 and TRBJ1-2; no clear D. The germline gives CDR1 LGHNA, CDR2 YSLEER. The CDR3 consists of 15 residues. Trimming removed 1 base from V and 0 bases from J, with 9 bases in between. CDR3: CASSQGLYSNYGYTF. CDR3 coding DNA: TGCGCCAGCAGCCAAGGACTATATTCTAACTATGGCTACACCTTC.

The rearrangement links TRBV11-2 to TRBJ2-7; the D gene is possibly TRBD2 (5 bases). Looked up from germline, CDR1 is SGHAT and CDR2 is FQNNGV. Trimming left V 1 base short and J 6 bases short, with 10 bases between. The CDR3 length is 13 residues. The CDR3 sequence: CASSLGDAGEQYF. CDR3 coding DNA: TGTGCCAGCAGCTTAGGAGACGCGGGCGAGCAGTACTTC. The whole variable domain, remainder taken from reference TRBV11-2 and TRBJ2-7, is EAGVAQSPRYKIIEKRQSVAFWCNPISGHATLYWYQQILGQGPKLLIQFQNNGVVDDSQLPKDRFSAERLKGVDSTLKIQPAKLEDSAVYLCASSLGDAGEQYFGPGTRLTVT.

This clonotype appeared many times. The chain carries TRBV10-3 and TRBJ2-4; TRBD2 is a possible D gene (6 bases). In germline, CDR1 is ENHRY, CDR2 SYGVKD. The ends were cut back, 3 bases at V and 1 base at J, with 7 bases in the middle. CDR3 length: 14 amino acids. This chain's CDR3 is CAISDGGAKNIQYF. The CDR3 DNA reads TGTGCCATCAGTGATGGAGGGGCCAAAAACATTCAGTACTTC.

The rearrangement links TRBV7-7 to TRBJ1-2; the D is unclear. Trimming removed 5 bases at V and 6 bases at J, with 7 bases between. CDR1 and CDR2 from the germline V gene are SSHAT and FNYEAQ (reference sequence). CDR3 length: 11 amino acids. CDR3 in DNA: TGTGCCAGCAGCCCTTGGGATGGCTACACCTTC. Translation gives CASSPWDGYTF. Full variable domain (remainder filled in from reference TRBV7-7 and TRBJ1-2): GAGVSQSPRYKVTKRGQDVTLRCDPISSHATLYWYQQALGQGPEFLTYFNYEAQPDKSGLPSDRFSAERPEGSISTLTIQRTEQRDSAMYRCASSPWDGYTFGSGTRLTVV.

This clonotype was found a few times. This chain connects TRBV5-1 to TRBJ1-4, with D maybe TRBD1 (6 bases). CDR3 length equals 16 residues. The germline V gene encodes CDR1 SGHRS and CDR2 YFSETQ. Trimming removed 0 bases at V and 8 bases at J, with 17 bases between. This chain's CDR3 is CASSLADGARGEKLFF. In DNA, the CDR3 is TGCGCCAGCAGCTTGGCCGACGGAGCCAGGGGAGAAAAACTGTTTTTT.

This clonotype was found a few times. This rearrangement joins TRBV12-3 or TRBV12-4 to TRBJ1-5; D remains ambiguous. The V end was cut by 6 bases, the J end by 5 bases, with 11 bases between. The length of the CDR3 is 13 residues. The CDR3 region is CASSTTSYQPQHF. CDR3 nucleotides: TGTGCCAGCAGCACCACGTCTTATCAGCCCCAGCATTTT.

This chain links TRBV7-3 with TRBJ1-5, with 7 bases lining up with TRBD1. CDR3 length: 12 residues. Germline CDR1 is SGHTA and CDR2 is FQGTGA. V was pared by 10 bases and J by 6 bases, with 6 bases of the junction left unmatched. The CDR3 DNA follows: TGTGCCACCGACAGGGAAGGTCAGCCCCAGCATTTT. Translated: CATDREGQPQHF.

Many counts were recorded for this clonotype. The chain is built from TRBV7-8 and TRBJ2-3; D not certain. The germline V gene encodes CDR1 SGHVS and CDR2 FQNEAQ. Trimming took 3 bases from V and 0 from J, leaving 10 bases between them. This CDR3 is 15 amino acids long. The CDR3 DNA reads TGTGCCAGCAGCTTCGAACCGAGCAGCACAGATACGCAGTATTTT. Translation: CASSFEPSSTDTQYF.

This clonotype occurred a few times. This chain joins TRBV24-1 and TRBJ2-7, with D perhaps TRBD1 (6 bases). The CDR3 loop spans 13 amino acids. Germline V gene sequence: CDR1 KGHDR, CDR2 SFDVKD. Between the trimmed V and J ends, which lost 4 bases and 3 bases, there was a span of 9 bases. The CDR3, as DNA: TGTGCCACCAGTGACGGACAGCACTACGAGCAGTACTTC. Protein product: CATSDGQHYEQYF.

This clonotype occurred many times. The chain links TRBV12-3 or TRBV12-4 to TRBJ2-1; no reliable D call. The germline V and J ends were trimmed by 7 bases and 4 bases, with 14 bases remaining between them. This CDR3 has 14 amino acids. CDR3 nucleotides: TGTGCCAGCACCACTGACGGAAGATACAATGAGCAGTTCTTC. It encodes CASTTDGRYNEQFF.

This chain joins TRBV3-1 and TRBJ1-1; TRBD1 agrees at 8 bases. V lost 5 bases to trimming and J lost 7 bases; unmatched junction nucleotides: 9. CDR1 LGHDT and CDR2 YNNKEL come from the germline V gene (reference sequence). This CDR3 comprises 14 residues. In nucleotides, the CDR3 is TGTGCCAGCAGCATCAACATGGGACAGGTTGAAGCTTTCTTT. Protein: CASSINMGQVEAFF.

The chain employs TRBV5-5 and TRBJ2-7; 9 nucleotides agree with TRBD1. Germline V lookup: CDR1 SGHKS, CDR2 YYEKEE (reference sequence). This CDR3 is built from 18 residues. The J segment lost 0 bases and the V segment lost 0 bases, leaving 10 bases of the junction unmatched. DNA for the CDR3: TGTGCCAGCAGCTTGGAAGTGACAGGGGGGCCCAGCTCCTACGAGCAGTACTTC. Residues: CASSLEVTGGPSSYEQYF.

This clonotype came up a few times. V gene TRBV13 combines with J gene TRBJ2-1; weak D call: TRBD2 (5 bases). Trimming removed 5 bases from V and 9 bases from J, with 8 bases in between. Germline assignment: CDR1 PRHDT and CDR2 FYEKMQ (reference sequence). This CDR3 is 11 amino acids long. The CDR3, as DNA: TGTGCCAGCAGCAGGACTTCTGAGCAGTTCTTC. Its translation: CASSRTSEQFF.

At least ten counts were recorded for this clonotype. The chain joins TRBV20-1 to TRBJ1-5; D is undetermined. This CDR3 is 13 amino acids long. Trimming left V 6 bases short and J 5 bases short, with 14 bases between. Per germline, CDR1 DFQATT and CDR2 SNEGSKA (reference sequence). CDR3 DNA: TGCAGTGCCTTTTCGTCCGCGGATCAGCCCCAGCATTTT. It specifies CSAFSSADQPQHF.

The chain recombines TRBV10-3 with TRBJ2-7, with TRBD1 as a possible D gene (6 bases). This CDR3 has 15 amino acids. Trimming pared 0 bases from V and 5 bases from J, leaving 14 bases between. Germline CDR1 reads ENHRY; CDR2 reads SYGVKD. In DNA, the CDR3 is TGTGCCATCAGTGAGTCTTTAAGAGGGGGAAACGAGCAGTACTTC. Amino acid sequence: CAISESLRGGNEQYF.

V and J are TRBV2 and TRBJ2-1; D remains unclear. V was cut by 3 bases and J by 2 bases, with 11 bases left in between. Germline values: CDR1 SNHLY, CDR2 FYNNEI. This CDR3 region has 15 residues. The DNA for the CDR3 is TGTGCCAGCAGTGAGGGTTGGAGAGCCTACAATGAGCAGTTCTTC. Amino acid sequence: CASSEGWRAYNEQFF. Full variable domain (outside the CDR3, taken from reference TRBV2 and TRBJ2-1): EPEVTQTPSHQVTQMGQEVILRCVPISNHLYFYWYRQILGQKVEFLVSFYNNEISEKSEIFDDQFSVERPDGSNFTLKIRSTKLEDSAMYFCASSEGWRAYNEQFFGPGTRLTVL.

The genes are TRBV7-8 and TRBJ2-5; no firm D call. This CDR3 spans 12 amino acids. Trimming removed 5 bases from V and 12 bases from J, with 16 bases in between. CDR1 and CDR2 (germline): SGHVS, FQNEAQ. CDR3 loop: CASSRRTGVKYF. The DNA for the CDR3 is TGTGCCAGCAGCCGCCGTACGGGCGTTAAGTACTTC.

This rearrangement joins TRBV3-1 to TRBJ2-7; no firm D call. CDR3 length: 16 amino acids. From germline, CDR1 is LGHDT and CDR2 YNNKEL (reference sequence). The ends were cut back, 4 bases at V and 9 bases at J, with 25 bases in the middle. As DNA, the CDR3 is TGTGCCAGCAGCCCGGCCCCCGGATCTGGGCAGGCGGTGCAGTACTTC. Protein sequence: CASSPAPGSGQAVQYF.